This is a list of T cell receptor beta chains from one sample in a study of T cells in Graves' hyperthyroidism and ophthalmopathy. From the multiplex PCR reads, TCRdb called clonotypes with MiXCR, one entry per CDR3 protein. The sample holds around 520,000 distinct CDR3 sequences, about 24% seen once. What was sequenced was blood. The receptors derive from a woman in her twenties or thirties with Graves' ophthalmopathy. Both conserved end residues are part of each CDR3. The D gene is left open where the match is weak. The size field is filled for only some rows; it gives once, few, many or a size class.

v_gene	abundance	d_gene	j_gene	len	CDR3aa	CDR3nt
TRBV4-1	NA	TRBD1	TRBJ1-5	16	CASSLGGQHSNQPQHF	TGCGCCAGCAGCCTGGGGGGACAGCACTCGAATCAGCCCCAGCATTTT
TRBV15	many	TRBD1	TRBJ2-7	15	CATSRDLNRGREQYF	TGTGCCACCAGCAGAGATCTTAACAGGGGTCGGGAGCAGTACTTC
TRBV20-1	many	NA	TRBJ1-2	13	CSAKVGGGRGYTF	TGCAGTGCTAAAGTCGGGGGAGGACGCGGCTACACCTTC
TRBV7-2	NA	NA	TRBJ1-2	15	CASSPDPQGNYGYTF	TGTGCCAGCAGCCCGGACCCCCAGGGAAACTATGGCTACACCTTC
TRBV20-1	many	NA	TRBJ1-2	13	CSARPRINYGYTF	TGCAGTGCTAGACCACGGATCAACTATGGCTACACCTTC
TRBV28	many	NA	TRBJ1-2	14	CASSLGSDPLDYTF	TGTGCCAGCAGTTTGGGGTCCGACCCCTTAGACTACACCTTC
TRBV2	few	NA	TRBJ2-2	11	CASKRTGELFF	TGTGCCAGCAAACGGACCGGGGAGCTGTTTTTT
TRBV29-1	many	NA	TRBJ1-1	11	CSVDAGPEAFF	TGCAGCGTTGATGCAGGGCCCGAAGCTTTCTTT
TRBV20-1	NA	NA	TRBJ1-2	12	CSASSGSYGYTF	TGCAGTGCTAGCTCGGGGTCCTATGGCTACACCTTC
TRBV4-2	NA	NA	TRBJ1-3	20	CASSQEGPFEHLTTGNTIYF	TGTGCCAGCAGCCAAGAGGGGCCTTTTGAACACTTAACCACTGGAAACACCATATATTTT
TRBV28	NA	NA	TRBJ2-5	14	CASTTTDVLETQYF	TGTGCCAGCACCACAACGGACGTTCTAGAGACCCAGTACTTC
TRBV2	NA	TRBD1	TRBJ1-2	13	CASAGTGNYGYTF	TGTGCCAGTGCAGGGACAGGGAACTATGGCTACACCTTC
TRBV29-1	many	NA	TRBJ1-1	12	CSVVLDGTEAFF	TGCAGCGTTGTCTTAGACGGGACTGAAGCTTTCTTT
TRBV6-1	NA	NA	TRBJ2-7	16	CASSEYLASRSYEQYF	TGTGCCAGCAGTGAATACTTGGCTAGTAGGTCCTACGAGCAGTACTTC
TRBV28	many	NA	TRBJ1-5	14	CASSLGAGYQPQHF	TGTGCCAGCAGTTTAGGGGCAGGGTACCAGCCCCAGCATTTT
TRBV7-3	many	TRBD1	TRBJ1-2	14	CASSLDRGIGGYTF	TGTGCCAGCAGCTTGGACAGGGGAATTGGCGGCTACACCTTC
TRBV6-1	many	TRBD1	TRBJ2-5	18	CASSEKWGTGGAQETQYF	TGTGCCAGCAGTGAAAAATGGGGGACAGGGGGGGCCCAAGAGACCCAGTACTTC
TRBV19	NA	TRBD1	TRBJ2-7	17	CASSTPGQGRDSYEQYF	TGTGCCAGTAGTACCCCCGGACAGGGAAGGGACTCTTACGAGCAGTACTTC
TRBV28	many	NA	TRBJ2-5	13	CASSYRYQETQYF	TGTGCCAGCAGTTACAGGTACCAAGAGACCCAGTACTTC
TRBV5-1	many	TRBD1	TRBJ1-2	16	CASSFPGTGGSYGYTF	TGCGCCAGCAGCTTCCCCGGGACAGGGGGATCCTATGGCTACACCTTC
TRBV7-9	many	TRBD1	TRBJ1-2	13	CASRDRDDYGYTF	TGTGCCAGCCGCGACAGGGACGACTATGGCTACACCTTC
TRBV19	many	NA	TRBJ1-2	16	CASRPDGGVIRYGYTF	TGTGCCAGTAGACCCGACGGAGGCGTTATCCGTTATGGCTACACCTTC
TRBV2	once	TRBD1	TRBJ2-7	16	CASSNRRDRVSYEQYF	TGTGCCAGCAGTAACCGCCGGGACAGGGTTTCCTACGAGCAGTACTTC
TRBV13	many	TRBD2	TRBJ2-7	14	CASSFPLAGGEQYF	TGTGCCAGCAGCTTCCCGCTAGCGGGGGGGGAGCAGTACTTC
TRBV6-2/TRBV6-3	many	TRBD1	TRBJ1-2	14	CASAMTGGLGGYTF	TGTGCCAGCGCGATGACAGGGGGCCTGGGTGGCTACACCTTC
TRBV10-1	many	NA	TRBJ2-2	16	CASSESKNANTGELFF	TGCGCCAGCAGTGAGTCAAAGAATGCGAACACCGGGGAGCTGTTTTTT
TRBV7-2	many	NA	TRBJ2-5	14	CASSLGPLGETQYF	TGTGCCAGCAGCTTAGGGCCACTGGGGGAGACCCAGTACTTC